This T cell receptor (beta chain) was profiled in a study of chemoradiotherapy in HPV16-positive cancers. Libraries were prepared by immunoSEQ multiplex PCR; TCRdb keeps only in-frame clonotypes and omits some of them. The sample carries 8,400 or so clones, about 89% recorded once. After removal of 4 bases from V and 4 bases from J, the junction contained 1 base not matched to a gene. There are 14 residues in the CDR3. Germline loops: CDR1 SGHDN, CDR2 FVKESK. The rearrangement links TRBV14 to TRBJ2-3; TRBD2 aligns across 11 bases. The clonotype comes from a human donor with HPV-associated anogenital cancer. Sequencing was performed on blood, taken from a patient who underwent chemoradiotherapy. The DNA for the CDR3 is TGTGCCAGCAGCCCACTAGCGGGAGCAGATACGCAGTATTTT. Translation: CASSPLAGADTQYF.